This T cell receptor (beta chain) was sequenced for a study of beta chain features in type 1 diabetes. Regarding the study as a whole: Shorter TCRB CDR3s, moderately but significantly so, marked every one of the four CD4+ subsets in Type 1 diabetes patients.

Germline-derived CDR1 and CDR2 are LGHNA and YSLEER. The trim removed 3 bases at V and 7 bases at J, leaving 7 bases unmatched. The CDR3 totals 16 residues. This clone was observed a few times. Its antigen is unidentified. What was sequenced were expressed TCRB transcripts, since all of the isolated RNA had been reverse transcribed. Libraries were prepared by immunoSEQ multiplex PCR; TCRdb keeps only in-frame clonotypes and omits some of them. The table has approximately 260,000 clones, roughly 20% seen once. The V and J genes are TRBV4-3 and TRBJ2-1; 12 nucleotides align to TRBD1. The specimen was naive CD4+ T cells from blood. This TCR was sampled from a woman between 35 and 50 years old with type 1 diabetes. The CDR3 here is CASSHAPGQGANEQFF. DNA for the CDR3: TGCGCCAGCAGCCATGCCCCGGGACAGGGGGCGAATGAGCAGTTCTTC.